The 12 T cell receptor beta chains given below trace back to one sample, sequenced in a study of T cells in Graves' hyperthyroidism and ophthalmopathy. RNA transcripts yielded amplified TCR beta CDR3 regions. HTBI primers were employed in a first-round RT-PCR of the TCR CDR3. TCRdb fed the multiplex PCR reads into MiXCR, producing one record per CDR3 protein. The sample has 480,000 or so distinct CDR3 sequences; approximately 48% are singletons. Sequences were obtained from peripheral blood or thyroid tissue (not recorded which). These receptor sequences come from an adult woman with Graves' disease, either hyperthyroidism or ophthalmopathy (not recorded which).

The chain joins TRBV29-1 to TRBJ2-7, with TRBD2 as a possible D gene (6 bases). Germline V gene lookup returns CDR1 SQVTM and CDR2 ANQGSEA. V was trimmed by 7 bases and J by 4 bases, leaving 20 bases between them. The CDR3 totals 14 residues. CDR3 protein: CSARRGGTVYEQYF. The DNA for the CDR3 is TGCAGCGCCCGACGGGGAGGAACAGTGTACGAGCAGTACTTC.

The chain carries TRBV2 and TRBJ1-4; TRBD1 matches 7 bases. CDR3 length: 14 amino acids. The V and J ends lost 6 bases and 7 bases, in that order; junction bases with no gene match: 8. In germline, CDR1 is SNHLY, CDR2 FYNNEI. The CDR3 nucleotides are TGTGCCAGCAGACGTCAGGGGGAAGGTGAAAAACTGTTTTTT. Translating gives CASRRQGEGEKLFF.

The CDR3 region has the DNA TGCAGTGCTATCCGGAACGAGCAGTACTTC. Protein: CSAIRNEQYF. The chain links TRBV20-1 to TRBJ2-7; D not resolved. CDR3 size: 10 residues. The ends were cut back, 4 bases at V and 5 bases at J, with 6 bases in the middle. Germline-derived CDR1 and CDR2 are DFQATT and SNEGSKA (reference sequence).

The chain has TRBV7-8 and TRBJ1-1; unclear D gene. Germline CDR1 SGHVS, CDR2 FQNEAQ. V gave up 5 bases and J gave up 8 bases, with 15 bases separating them. There are 13 residues in the CDR3. This chain's CDR3 is CASSRRHGPEAFF. The CDR3 coding sequence is TGTGCCAGCAGCCGCCGCCATGGGCCCGAAGCTTTCTTT.

The rearrangement uses TRBV20-1 and TRBJ1-5, with D hard to call. The CDR3 totals 12 residues. The germline CDR1 and CDR2 sequences are DFQATT and SNEGSKA (reference sequence). V was shortened by 3 bases and J by 4 bases, with 7 bases between the two germline ends. CDR3 sequence (DNA): TGCAGTGCTAGTCAGACTAATCAGCCCCAGCATTTT. It is translated as CSASQTNQPQHF.

At least ten counts were recorded for this clonotype. V is TRBV2 and J is TRBJ1-1; a weak D match, TRBD1 (6 bases). Germline values: CDR1 SNHLY, CDR2 FYNNEI. Trimming removed 6 bases from V and 11 bases from J, with 22 bases in between. There are 14 residues in the CDR3. In DNA, the CDR3 is TGTGCCAGCAGGGGCATTAACAGGGACCTGGAGGCTTTCTTT. It specifies CASRGINRDLEAFF.

This clonotype showed up just a few times. V is TRBV29-1 and J is TRBJ2-6; TRBD1 matches 11 bases. V lost 7 bases to trimming and J lost 2 bases; unmatched junction nucleotides: 10. The CDR3 consists of 17 residues. From germline, CDR1 is SQVTM and CDR2 ANQGSEA. The CDR3 DNA reads as TGCAGCGCCAACTCGCCGGGACAGGGGGCTGGGGCCAACGTCCTGACTTTC. Its translation: CSANSPGQGAGANVLTF.

The V call is TRBV12-3 or TRBV12-4, the J call TRBJ1-3, with D possibly matching TRBD1 (5 bases). The CDR3 is made up of 14 amino acids. V was trimmed by 7 bases and J by 1 base, leaving 11 bases between them. This CDR3 is CASTPPGSGNTIYF. The CDR3 DNA follows: TGTGCCAGCACCCCTCCAGGGTCTGGAAACACCATATATTTT.

On this clonotype itself: Possible read error: a much larger clone is one base away. The chain links TRBV9 to TRBJ2-7; either TRBD1 or TRBD2 may fit D (5 bases each). Germline CDR1 SGDLS, CDR2 YYNGEE. The CDR3 length is 18 residues. V was trimmed by 0 bases and J by 0 bases, leaving 19 bases between them. For the CDR3, the DNA is TGTGCCAGCAGCGTAGAAGTTCCGTTGGGGGAGAGCTCCTACGAGCAGTACTTC. Translation: CASSVEVPLGESSYEQYF.

Many counts were recorded for this clonotype. The genes are TRBV19 and TRBJ2-7; D gene uncertain. The germline V gene has CDR1 LNHDA and CDR2 SQIVND (reference sequence). This CDR3 is built from 14 residues. V was cut by 4 bases and J by 0 bases, with 10 bases left in between. This CDR3 is CASSTTWDSYEQYF. CDR3 DNA sequence: TGTGCCAGTAGTACCACTTGGGACTCCTACGAGCAGTACTTC.

This clonotype was picked up many times. The chain carries TRBV7-2 and TRBJ2-2; D gene ambiguous. V was trimmed by 5 bases and J by 4 bases, leaving 8 bases between them. The germline CDR1 and CDR2 sequences are SGHTA and FQGNSA. CDR3 size: 13 residues. For the CDR3, the DNA is TGTGCCAGCAGCGCCACGGCCACCGGGGAGCTGTTTTTT. It specifies CASSATATGELFF. Looking up the rest from reference TRBV7-2 and TRBJ2-2 gives the full variable domain: GAGVSQSPSNKVTEKGKDVELRCDPISGHTALYWYRQSLGQGLEFLIYFQGNSAPDKSGLPSDRFSAERTGGSVSTLTIQRTQQEDSAVYLCASSATATGELFFGEGSRLTVL.

Ten or more counts support this clonotype. This sequence joins TRBV3-1 and TRBJ2-6; D is uncertain. The V gene lost 2 bases and the J gene lost 15 bases, with 11 bases spanning the gap. This CDR3 region has 12 residues. The germline gives CDR1 LGHDT, CDR2 YNNKEL (reference sequence). The CDR3 DNA reads as TGTGCCAGCAGCCAAAGGTCCGAGGCCCTGACTTTC. As protein: CASSQRSEALTF. The whole variable domain, filled in from reference TRBV3-1 and TRBJ2-6, reads DTAVSQTPKYLVTQMGNDKSIKCEQNLGHDTMYWYKQDSKKFLKIMFSYNNKELIINETVPNRFSPKSPDKAHLNLHINSLELGDSAVYFCASSQRSEALTFGAGSRLTVL.